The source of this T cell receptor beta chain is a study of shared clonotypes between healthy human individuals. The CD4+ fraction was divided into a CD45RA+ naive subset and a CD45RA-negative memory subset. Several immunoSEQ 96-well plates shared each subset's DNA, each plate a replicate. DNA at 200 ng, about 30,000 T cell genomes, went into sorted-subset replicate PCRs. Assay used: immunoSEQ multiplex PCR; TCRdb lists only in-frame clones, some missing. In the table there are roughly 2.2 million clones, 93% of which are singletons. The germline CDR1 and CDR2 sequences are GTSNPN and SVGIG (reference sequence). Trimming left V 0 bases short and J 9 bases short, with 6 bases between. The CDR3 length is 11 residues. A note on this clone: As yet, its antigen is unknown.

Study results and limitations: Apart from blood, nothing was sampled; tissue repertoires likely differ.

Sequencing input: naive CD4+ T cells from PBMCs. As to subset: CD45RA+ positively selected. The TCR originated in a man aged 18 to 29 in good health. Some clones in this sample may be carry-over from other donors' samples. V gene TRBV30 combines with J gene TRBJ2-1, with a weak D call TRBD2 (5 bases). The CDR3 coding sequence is TGTGCCTGGAGTGTACTAGGTGAGCAGTTCTTC. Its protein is CAWSVLGEQFF.